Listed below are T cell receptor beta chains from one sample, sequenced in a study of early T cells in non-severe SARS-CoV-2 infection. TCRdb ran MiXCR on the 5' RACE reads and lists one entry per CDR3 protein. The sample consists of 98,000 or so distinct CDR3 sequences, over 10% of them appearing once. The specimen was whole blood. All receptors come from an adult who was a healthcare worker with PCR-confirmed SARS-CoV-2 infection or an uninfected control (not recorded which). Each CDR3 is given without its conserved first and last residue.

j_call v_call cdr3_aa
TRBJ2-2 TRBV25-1 ASSAPGGRYTGELF
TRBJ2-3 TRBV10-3 AISPTGLAGGPGTDTQY
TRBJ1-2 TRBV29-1 RVGRLLNRVEGYT
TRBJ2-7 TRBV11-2 ASSNRSGYEQY
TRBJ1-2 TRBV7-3 ASSLGGSGYGYT
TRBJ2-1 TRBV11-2 ASSLGTGEYNEQF
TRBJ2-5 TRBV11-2 ASSPTGFQETQY
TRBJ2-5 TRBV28 ASSLPLAGLEETQY
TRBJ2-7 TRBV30 AWSVHKGREQY
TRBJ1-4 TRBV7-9 ASSQGEGSGEKLF
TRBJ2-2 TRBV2 ASSQGLGDTGELF
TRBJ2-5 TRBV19 ASARVARGGETQY
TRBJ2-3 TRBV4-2 ASSQGASGGELDTQY
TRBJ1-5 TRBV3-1 ASSYDGGNQPQH
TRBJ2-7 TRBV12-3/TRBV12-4 ASSFSSGAYEQY
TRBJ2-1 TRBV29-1 SVEESDEQF
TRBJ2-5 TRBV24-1 ATSDLGTQETQY
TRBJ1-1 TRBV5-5 ASGKAGSTEAF
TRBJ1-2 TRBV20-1 SARPPGQGMDYGYT
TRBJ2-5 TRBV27 ASSLLQGRAGTQY
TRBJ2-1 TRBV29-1 SVAPGQR
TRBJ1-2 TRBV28 ASSFGNYGYT
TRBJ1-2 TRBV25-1 ASSEVVEGGWDGYT
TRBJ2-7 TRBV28 ASSAPGQGRHEQY
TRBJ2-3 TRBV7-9 ASSQNTVRDTQY
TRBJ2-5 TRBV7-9 ASSLRGNQETQY
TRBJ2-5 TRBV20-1 SAKLTSGPQETQY
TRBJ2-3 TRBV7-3 ASSGLEKTIGATDTQY
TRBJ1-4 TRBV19 ASSIRSTEKLF
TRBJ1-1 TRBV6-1 ASSGDRVNTEAF
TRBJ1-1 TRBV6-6 ASSSGQGAMIFTEAF
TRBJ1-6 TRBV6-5 ASSYSLSPRNSPLH
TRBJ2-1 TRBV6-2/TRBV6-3 ASSYKVRGEQF
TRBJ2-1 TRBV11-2 ASSWDRGVNEQF
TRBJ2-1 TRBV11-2 ASSSTGQREPYNEQF
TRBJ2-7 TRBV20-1 SASSGPSYEQY
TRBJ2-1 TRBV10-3 ATWDSSSYNEQF
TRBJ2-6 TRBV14 ASSQSQPPGANVLT
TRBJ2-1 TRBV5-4 ASRRGGTSGTYNEQF
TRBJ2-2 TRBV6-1 ASSVYGGPNTGELF
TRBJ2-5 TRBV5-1 ASRMGQFPEETQY
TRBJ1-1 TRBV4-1 ASSQDRTEILTEAF
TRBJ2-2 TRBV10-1 ASSEFSRNTGELF
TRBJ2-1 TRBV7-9 ASSLEGLPNEQF
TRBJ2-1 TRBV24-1 ATSGRLAGGRFEQF
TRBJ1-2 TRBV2 ASSEDAGDNYGYT
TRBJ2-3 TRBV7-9 ASSPRQGGLSTDTQY